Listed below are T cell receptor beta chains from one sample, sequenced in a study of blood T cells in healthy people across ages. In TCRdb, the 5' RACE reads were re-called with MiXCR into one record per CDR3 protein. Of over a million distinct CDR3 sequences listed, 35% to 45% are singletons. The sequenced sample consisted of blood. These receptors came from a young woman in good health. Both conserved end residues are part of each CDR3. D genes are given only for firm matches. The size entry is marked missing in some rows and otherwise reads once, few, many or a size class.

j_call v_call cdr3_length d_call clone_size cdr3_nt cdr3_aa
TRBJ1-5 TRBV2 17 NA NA TGTGCCAGCAGTGAAGCGCTCGGTCCGACCGCGACTCAGCCCCAGCATTTT CASSEALGPTATQPQHF
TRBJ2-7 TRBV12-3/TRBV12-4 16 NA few TGTGCCAGCAGGTTCTCTGGAAGGCGGGATTCCTACGAGCAGTACTTC CASRFSGRRDSYEQYF
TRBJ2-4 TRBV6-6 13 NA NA TGTGCCACAACGAGGGCAGACGGAAACATTCAGTACTTC CATTRADGNIQYF
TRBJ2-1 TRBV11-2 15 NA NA TGTGCCAGCAGCTCCCTTTGGGACTGGGGCAATGAGCAGTTCTTC CASSSLWDWGNEQFF
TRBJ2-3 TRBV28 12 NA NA TGTGCCAGCAGATACGGGGTAGATACGCAGTATTTT CASRYGVDTQYF
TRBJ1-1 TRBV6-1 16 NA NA TGTGCCAGCAGTGAAAGAGGCTCCCCGATGAACACTGAAGCTTTCTTT CASSERGSPMNTEAFF
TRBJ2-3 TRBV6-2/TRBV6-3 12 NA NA TGTGCCAGCAGTCCTGCGGTGAATACGCAGTATTTT CASSPAVNTQYF
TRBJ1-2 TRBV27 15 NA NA TGTGCCAGCAGTTTGGGGGGGGGTCGGGGATATGGCTACACCTTC CASSLGGGRGYGYTF
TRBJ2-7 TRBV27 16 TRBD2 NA TGTGCCAGCAGTACCCGACTAGCGGAGAGCTCCTACGAGCAGTACTTC CASSTRLAESSYEQYF
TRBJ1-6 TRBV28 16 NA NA TGTGCCAGCAGTACGATTGACGGGGGTATTAATTCACCCCTCCACTTT CASSTIDGGINSPLHF
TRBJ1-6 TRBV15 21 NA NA TGTGCCACCAGCAGAGATCCTGGAAGTCGGGGCCGTCTGCGGTATAATTCACCCCTCCACTTT CATSRDPGSRGRLRYNSPLHF
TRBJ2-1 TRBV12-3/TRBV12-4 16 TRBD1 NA TGTGCCAGCAGTTTTGCCGGGACAGCATTTTACAATGAGCAGTTCTTC CASSFAGTAFYNEQFF
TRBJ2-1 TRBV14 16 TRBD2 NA TGTGCCAGCAGCGCGGGGGTTACTAGCGGGGAAGAGACCCAGTTCTTC CASSAGVTSGEETQFF
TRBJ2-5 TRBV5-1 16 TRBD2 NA TGCGCCAGCAGCTTGGGGACGATTCTAGCGGAGGAGACCCAGTACTTC CASSLGTILAEETQYF
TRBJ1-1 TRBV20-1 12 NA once TGCAGTGCAGAGACAGAGAACACTGAAGCTTTCTTT CSAETENTEAFF
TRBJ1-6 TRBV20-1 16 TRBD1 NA TGCAGTGCTATAACCCCCAGGGGGAAATTTAATTCACCCCTCCACTTT CSAITPRGKFNSPLHF
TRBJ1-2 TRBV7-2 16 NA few TGTGCCAGCAGCCAAGGACAGCCAGCGAGTAACTATGGCTACACCTTC CASSQGQPASNYGYTF
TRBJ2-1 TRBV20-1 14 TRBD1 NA TGCAGTGCAATAGGGACAGCCGCGAGCAATGAGCAGTTCTTC CSAIGTAASNEQFF
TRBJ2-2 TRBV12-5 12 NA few TGTGCTAGTGCTCGGGCCCTTGGGGAGCTGTTTTTT CASARALGELFF
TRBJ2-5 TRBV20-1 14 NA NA TGCAGTGCTAGAGCACTAGACAGCCAAGAGACCCAGTACTTC CSARALDSQETQYF
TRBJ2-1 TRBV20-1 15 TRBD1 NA TGCAGTGCGCAATTCCCGGGACAGGAATATAATGAGCAGTTCTTC CSAQFPGQEYNEQFF
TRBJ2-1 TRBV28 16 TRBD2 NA TGTGCCAGCAGTTATATTAGCGGGAAGACCGACAATGAGCAGTTCTTC CASSYISGKTDNEQFF
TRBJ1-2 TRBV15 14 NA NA TGTGCCACCAGCAACCTAAAGGGGAACTATGGCTACACCTTC CATSNLKGNYGYTF
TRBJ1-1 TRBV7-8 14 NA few TGTGCCAGCAGTTCTTTGGGCAGGAACACTGAAGCTTTCTTT CASSSLGRNTEAFF
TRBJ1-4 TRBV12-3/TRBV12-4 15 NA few TGTGCCAGCAGCTTTAGTGCCAGTCCTAATGAAAAACTGTTTTTT CASSFSASPNEKLFF
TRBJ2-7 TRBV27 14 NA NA TGTGCCAGCAGTTTACTGGGGCCTGCCTACGAGCAGTACTTC CASSLLGPAYEQYF
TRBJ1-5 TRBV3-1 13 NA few TGTGCCAGCAGCCAAGTGGCCAATCAGCCCCAGCATTTT CASSQVANQPQHF
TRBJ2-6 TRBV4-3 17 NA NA TGCGCCAGCAGCCTAGGCCGCCTACTCTCTGGGGCCAACGTCCTGACTTTC CASSLGRLLSGANVLTF
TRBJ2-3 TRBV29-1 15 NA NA TGCAGCGTTGATTGTTTAGGTCCTAGCACAGATACGCAGTATTTT CSVDCLGPSTDTQYF
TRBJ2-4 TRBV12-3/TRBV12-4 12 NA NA TGTGCCATTGGGGAGTCAGAAACCATTCAGTACTTC CAIGESETIQYF
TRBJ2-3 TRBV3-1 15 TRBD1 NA TGTGCCAGCAGCCCTCGGGACAGCTTCACAGATACGCAGTATTTT CASSPRDSFTDTQYF
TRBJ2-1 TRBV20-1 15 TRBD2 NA TGCAGTGCTAGACGGGGACTAGCGGATTACAATGAGCAGTTCTTC CSARRGLADYNEQFF
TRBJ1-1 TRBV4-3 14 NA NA TGCGCCAGCAGCCAAGATTGGGCAGCCTCGAAAGCTTTCTTT CASSQDWAASKAFF
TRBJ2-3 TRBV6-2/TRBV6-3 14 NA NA TGTGCCAGCAGTCAGACGACAGGCACAGATACGCAGTATTTT CASSQTTGTDTQYF
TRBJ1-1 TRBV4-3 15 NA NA TGCGCCAGCAGCCAATCTCGGGGGCGAGGAACTGAAGCTTTCTTT CASSQSRGRGTEAFF
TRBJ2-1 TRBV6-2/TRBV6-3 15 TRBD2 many TGTGCCAGCAGCCGACTAGCGGGGGGGCCCAATGAGCAGTTCTTC CASSRLAGGPNEQFF
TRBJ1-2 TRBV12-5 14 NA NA TGTGCTAGTGGTGTGTCCTCGACAGTAAGGGGCTACACCTTC CASGVSSTVRGYTF